The source of this T cell receptor (beta chain) is a study of brain metastases from non-small cell lung cancer. A note on this clone: One end of the junction does not line up with germline, which may come from a read error. The sample carries other DNA sequences with the same CDR3.

CDR3 length equals 13 residues. Germline V lookup: CDR1 MDHEN, CDR2 SYDVKM. TCRdb's copy holds only in-frame clones and misses some; the assay was immunoSEQ multiplex PCR. The sample lists about 4,400 clones; around 80% were seen once. The clonotype comes from a donor at least 40 years old with non-small cell lung cancer. The chain carries TRBV28 and TRBJ1-5; D uncertain. The sequencing sample was made of tumor-adjacent normal tissue. The CDR3 sequence: CASSFGQTQPQHF. The CDR3 coding sequence is TGTGCCAGCAGTTTTGGGCAGACTCAGCCTCAGCATTTT.